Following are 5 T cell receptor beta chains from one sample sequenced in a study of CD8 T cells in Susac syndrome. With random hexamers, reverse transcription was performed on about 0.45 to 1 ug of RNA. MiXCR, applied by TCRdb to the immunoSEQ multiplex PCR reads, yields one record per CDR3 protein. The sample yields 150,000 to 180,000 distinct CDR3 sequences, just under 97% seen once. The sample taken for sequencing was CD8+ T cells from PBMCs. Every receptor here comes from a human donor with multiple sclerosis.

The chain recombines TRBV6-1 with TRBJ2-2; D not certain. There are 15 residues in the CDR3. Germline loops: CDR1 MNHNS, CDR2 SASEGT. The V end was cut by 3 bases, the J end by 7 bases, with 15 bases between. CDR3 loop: CASSDVLAPDGELFF. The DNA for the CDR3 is TGTGCCAGCAGTGATGTACTTGCCCCGGACGGGGAGCTGTTTTTT.

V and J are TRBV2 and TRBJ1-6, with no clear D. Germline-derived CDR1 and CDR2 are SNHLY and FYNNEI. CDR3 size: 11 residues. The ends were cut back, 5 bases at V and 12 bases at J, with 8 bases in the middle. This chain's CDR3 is CASSPDRPLHF. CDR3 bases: TGTGCCAGCAGTCCCGACCGACCCCTCCACTTT.

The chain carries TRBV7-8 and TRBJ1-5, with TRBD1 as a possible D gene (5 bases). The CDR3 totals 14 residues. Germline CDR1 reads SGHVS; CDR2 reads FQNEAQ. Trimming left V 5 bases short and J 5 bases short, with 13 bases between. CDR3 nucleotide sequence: TGTGCCAGCAGCCCGGGGGGTGCTCATCAGCCCCAGCATTTT. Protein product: CASSPGGAHQPQHF.

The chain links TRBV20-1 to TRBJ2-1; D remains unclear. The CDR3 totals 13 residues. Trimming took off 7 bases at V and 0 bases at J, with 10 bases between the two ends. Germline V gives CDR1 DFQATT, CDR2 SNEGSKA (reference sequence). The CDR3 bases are TGCAGTGGTAGGGTTAGCTCCTACAATGAGCAGTTCTTC. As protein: CSGRVSSYNEQFF.

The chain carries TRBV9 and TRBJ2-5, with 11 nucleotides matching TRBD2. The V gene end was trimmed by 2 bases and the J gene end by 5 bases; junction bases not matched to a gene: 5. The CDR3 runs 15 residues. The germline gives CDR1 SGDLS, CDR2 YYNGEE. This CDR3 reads CASSVSGGARETQYF. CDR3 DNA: TGTGCCAGCAGCGTTAGCGGGGGGGCCAGGGAGACCCAGTACTTC.